This entry describes one T cell receptor (beta chain). This clone was recorded only once. Its cognate antigen has yet to be identified. A junction end diverges from the germline sequence, so it may reflect a read error. TCR beta chain CDR3 regions were immunosequenced with the ImmunoSEQ Assay (Adaptive Biotechnologies). Turning to the authors' computational methods: The ImmunoSEQ Analyzer platform was used to export TCRB rearrangements, read counts, read proportions and gene usage. T-cell clonality was calculated from productive rearrangements as 1 minus Pielou's evenness. In the clonal space homeostasis analysis, clonotypes were binned as rare, small, medium, large or hyperexpanded (0.01 to 1 of the repertoire). TCR productive clonality was compared across immune clusters C1, C2 and C3 using the Wilcoxon rank sum test. Not all clones reach the TCRdb copy of this immuneACCESS table, which keeps in-frame sequences only. Checked studies attribute under half of the gap to unresolved V genes and leave the rest unexplained. Clone size and the V and J calls come from that table; the DNA yielded D and trimming. The table for this sample lists approximately 5,500 clones; 70% to 85% of them were counted only once. The ten most abundant clones make up roughly 6.5% of the sample.

Post-treatment primary, local recurrence and metastasis tumors from poor-prognosis patients were used as specimens. The data stem from a study of the immune and genomic landscape of osteosarcoma (dated by TCRdb to 2018 to 2020). For the wider study: The overall cohort was composed of a few dozen pediatric and adult patients with high-grade osteosarcoma, and a median age at diagnosis of about 25 years (range roughly 5-85) was recorded. Poor-risk disease was overrepresented in the cohort, as 73% of patients had an unfavorable pathologic response to standard therapy and 55% to 70% had died. Two samples from the same tumor site were contributed by each of a few patients. To define immunogenic potential, the study profiled osteosarcoma specimens using whole genome, RNA and T-cell receptor sequencing along with immunohistochemistry and reverse phase protein arrays. TCR sequencing results were integrated with transcriptome, protein array and immunostaining data to characterize the osteosarcoma immunogenomic landscape. The study aimed to explain the limited clinical activity of immune checkpoint inhibitors in osteosarcoma. Patients in the overall cohort were roughly 60% male, and roughly 77% presented with localized disease at diagnosis.

The study at large found these results: Sample size was not determined by any statistical method, because osteosarcoma is rare and every possible sample was collected. In five cases, a single hyperexpanded clone dominated the repertoire, and each of these five cases had fewer than 100 T-cell clonotypes. Matched blood was collected from only two patients, alongside the frozen tumor specimens. Clonality benchmarks came from external normal skin and healthy peripheral blood data rather than matched normal tissue. Productive TCR clonality was low overall, averaging roughly 0.1 with a maximum of 0.3, suggesting limited T-cell clonal expansion. TCR productive clonality was higher in the immune-hot C3 cluster than the cold C1 cluster but still low overall.

The CDR3 covers 14 residues, taking in both the cysteine and the phenylalanine. The read is trimmed to its CDR3 DNA, 42 bases read in frame from base 1. The germline V gene supplies CDR1 SGHVS and CDR2 FQNEAQ. This receptor chain uses TRBV7-8 and TRBJ1-2, with an unclear D gene assignment. The TCR originated in a human donor with osteosarcoma. The material sequenced was osteosarcoma tumor tissue from the lung. The encoded CDR3 is CANSLIAVNYGYTF. The sequenced DNA is TGTGCCAACAGCTTAATCGCCGTTAACTATGGCTACACCTTC.